This TCR beta chain was profiled in a study of blood T cell repertoires in COVID-19. Study-wide context: Both acute and convalescent COVID-19 samples were obtained from the United States, Italy and Spain. PBMCs, B-cell-depleted T cells, or T cells were the source of the cDNA or gDNA that made up the material.

The CDR3 is 16 residues long. Trimming left V 6 bases short and J 1 base short, with 17 bases between. Germline V lookup: CDR1 SNHLY, CDR2 FYNNEI. How the authors handled the data: Reference gene primers were amplified, and this amplification served to estimate nucleated cell counts. The repertoire was sequenced with immunoSEQ multiplex PCR; TCRdb's copy has only in-frame clones and lacks some. The V and J calls and clone size come from that table; D and trimming were worked out from the DNA. The table lists 250,000 to 400,000 clones, roughly 91% of them singletons, with 1% in the top ten. This chain links TRBV2 with TRBJ2-3; D might be TRBD1 (6 bases). Material for sequencing was peripheral blood. This sequence was found in a man in his fifties or sixties with active or convalescent COVID-19. The CDR3 nucleotides are TGTGCCAGCAGGTCCGCACAGGGTTGGCGCACAGATACGCAGTATTTT. Protein: CASRSAQGWRTDTQYF.